This TCR beta chain stems from a study of CD8 T cells in ankylosing spondylitis. Each CDR3 protein gets one entry after TCRdb re-called the 5' RACE reads with MiXCR. The sample includes fewer than 250,000 distinct CDR3 sequences, over 30% of them seen just once. The V gene lost 1 base and the J gene lost 2 bases, with 13 bases spanning the gap. CDR1 and CDR2 (germline): SGHAT, FQNNGV. The CDR3 contains 16 residues. Sequencing input: blood, either unsorted or a sorted T cell fraction (not recorded which). This clonotype was sampled from a male donor with ankylosing spondylitis or in good health (not recorded which). The chain couples TRBV11-2 to TRBJ2-3; D unresolved. The CDR3 loop is CASSLVGRKVTDTQYF. CDR3 nucleotides: TGTGCCAGCAGCTTAGTCGGTAGGAAGGTCACAGATACGCAGTATTTT.